This T cell receptor (beta chain) was captured by sequencing in a study of shared clonotypes between healthy human individuals. CD45RO-negative, CCR7-selected cells formed the naive CD8 fraction, which excluded terminally differentiated effector memory CD45RA+ cells. Over several immunoSEQ plates, each subset's genomic DNA was distributed in even portions. Profiling relied on immunoSEQ multiplex PCR, and the TCRdb table lists in-frame clones only, not all of them. Of about 2,200,000 clones listed, 85% to 95% are singletons. General observations from the study: Some clonotypes were shared by all four sorted-subset donors, while others were not shared. The non-shared ones had lower generation probabilities than the shared ones.

The CDR3 extends over 20 amino acids. Germline V gene data show CDR1 as KGHSH and CDR2 as LQKENI. After removal of 3 bases from V and 1 base from J, the junction contained 15 bases not matched to a gene. Comments on this clone: Its antigen is undetermined.

The sample consisted of naive CD8+ T cells from PBMCs. This chain connects TRBV18 to TRBJ2-2; 9 bases line up with TRBD2. The receptor's source is a man aged 18 to 29 in good health. Some clones in this sample may be carry-over from other donors' samples. The CDR3: CASSPLLVEREVLNTGELFF. The CDR3 DNA is TGTGCCAGCTCACCTCTCCTTGTCGAGCGGGAGGTCTTGAACACCGGGGAGCTGTTTTTT. The full variable domain, rest sourced from reference TRBV18 and TRBJ2-2, is NAGVMQNPRHLVRRRGQEARLRCSPMKGHSHVYWYRQLPEEGLKFMVYLQKENIIDESGMPKERFSAEFPKEGPSILRIQQVVRGDSAAYFCASSPLLVEREVLNTGELFFGEGSRLTVL.